These 27 T cell receptor beta chains were sequenced from one sample in a study of blood T cell repertoires in COVID-19. Produced via immunoSEQ multiplex PCR; TCRdb's table is partial and in-frame only. This table has under 300,000 clones, approximately 82% appearing once. Sequenced input: PBMCs or T cells enriched from blood (not recorded which). These TCRs come from a man aged 40-49 years who had recovered from COVID-19.

The gene calls are TRBV9 and TRBJ1-1; tentatively, D is TRBD1 (6 bases). This CDR3 is built from 14 residues. Germline-derived CDR1 and CDR2 are SGDLS and YYNGEE. V shed 3 bases and J shed 11 bases, with 20 bases lying between them. CDR3 loop: CASSGRDIFTQAFF. The CDR3 DNA reads as TGTGCCAGCAGCGGCCGGGACATCTTTACACAGGCTTTCTTT.

V is TRBV5-1 and J is TRBJ2-2, with TRBD2 matching over 7 bases. The ends lost 0 bases at V and 3 bases at J; junction bases unmatched: 5. Germline V gives CDR1 SGHRS, CDR2 YFSETQ. This CDR3 contains 16 residues. The CDR3 DNA reads as TGCGCCAGCAGCTTGGCAGCGGGATGGGACACCGGGGAGCTGTTTTTT. Amino acid sequence: CASSLAAGWDTGELFF.

The sample holds one count of this clone. This chain links TRBV7-8 with TRBJ1-1, with 8 bases that match TRBD1. CDR1 and CDR2 (germline): SGHVS, FQNEAQ. Unmatched junction bases numbered 5, after V lost 5 bases and J lost 3 bases. The CDR3 covers 14 residues. In DNA form, the CDR3 reads TGTGCCAGCAGCCTTGGACAGGGTGACACTGAAGCTTTCTTT. Its translation is CASSLGQGDTEAFF.

The CDR3 reads CASSPGTGGGNQPQHF. The CDR3 DNA sequence: TGTGCCAGCAGCCCCGGGACAGGGGGTGGCAATCAGCCCCAGCATTTT. V usage is TRBV7-8 and J usage is TRBJ1-5, with 11 bases identical to TRBD1. V trimming: 5 bases; J trimming: 2 bases; junction bases outside the gene matches: 5. CDR1 SGHVS and CDR2 FQNEAQ come from the germline V gene. The length of the CDR3 is 16 residues.

The gene calls are TRBV5-4 and TRBJ2-7, with 12 positions matching TRBD2. The V segment lost 1 base and the J segment 6 bases; nucleotides outside the gene matches: 8. The CDR3 covers 16 residues. Germline V gives CDR1 SGHNT, CDR2 YYREEE (reference sequence). CDR3 loop: CASSLPGLAGTGEQYF. CDR3 nucleotides: TGTGCCAGCAGCTTGCCTGGACTAGCGGGGACTGGCGAGCAGTACTTC. Full variable domain (outside the CDR3, taken from reference TRBV5-4 and TRBJ2-7): ETGVTQSPTHLIKTRGQQVTLRCSSQSGHNTVSWYQQALGQGPQFIFQYYREEENGRGNFPPRFSGLQFPNYSSELNVNALELDDSALYLCASSLPGLAGTGEQYFGPGTRLTVT.

This chain joins TRBV28 and TRBJ1-4; D unclear. V gave up 6 bases and J gave up 8 bases, with 16 bases separating them. CDR1 and CDR2 from the germline V gene are MDHEN and SYDVKM. The CDR3 runs 14 residues. CDR3 sequence reads: CASRYSGVGEKLFF. CDR3 DNA sequence: TGTGCCAGCAGGTACAGCGGGGTAGGCGAAAAACTGTTTTTT.

The chain recombines TRBV3-1 (or the pseudogene TRBV3-2) with TRBJ2-7; maybe TRBD2 (5 bases). The V gene lost 1 base and the J gene lost 5 bases, with 18 bases spanning the gap. This CDR3 is built from 16 residues. CDR1 is LGHDT, CDR2 YNNKEL, per germline (reference sequence). The CDR3 sequence is CASSQALDFSADEQYF. Written as DNA, the CDR3 is TGTGCCAGCAGCCAAGCCCTGGACTTTTCGGCCGACGAGCAGTACTTC.

This chain uses TRBV9 with TRBJ1-4; 8 bases agree with TRBD1. The CDR3 runs 15 residues. Germline V gene lookup returns CDR1 SGDLS and CDR2 YYNGEE. V lost 4 bases, J lost 8 bases, and 10 bases stayed unmatched. The CDR3 DNA follows: TGTGCCAGCAGCCCCGGACAGGGTATCTGGGAAAAACTGTTTTTT. This translates into CASSPGQGIWEKLFF.

V is TRBV11-3 and J is TRBJ2-3; D gene uncertain. The germline CDR1 and CDR2 sequences are SGHNT and YENEEA. Trimming cost V 0 bases and J 6 bases, with 16 bases left between them. The CDR3 totals 16 residues. The CDR3 DNA sequence: TGTGCCAGCAGCTTAGATTTGGGCCCCCACCCGGATACGCAGTATTTT. Translating it yields CASSLDLGPHPDTQYF.

The chain employs TRBV9 and TRBJ2-2, with 9 bases matching TRBD1. CDR1 is SGDLS and CDR2 is YYNGEE in the germline V gene. Germline trimming cut 4 bases from V and 4 bases from J; bases unmatched to any gene: 5. The CDR3 is made up of 15 amino acids. The CDR3 here is CASSLIQGATGELFF. CDR3 nucleotide sequence: TGTGCCAGCAGCTTGATACAGGGGGCCACCGGGGAGCTGTTTTTT. Supplemented by reference TRBV9 and TRBJ2-2, the full variable domain reads DSGVTQTPKHLITATGQRVTLRCSPRSGDLSVYWYQQSLDQGLQFLIQYYNGEERAKGNILERFSAQQFPDLHSELNLSSLELGDSALYFCASSLIQGATGELFFGEGSRLTVL.

V is TRBV7-8 and J is TRBJ1-2; the match to TRBD1 covers 8 bases. Germline values: CDR1 SGHVS, CDR2 FQNEAQ. V shed 4 bases and J 4 bases; nucleotides not matched to a gene: 8. This CDR3 region has 15 residues. CDR3 in DNA: TGTGCCAGCAGCTCAACAATGACAGGGGCCTATGGCTACACCTTC. Translated: CASSSTMTGAYGYTF. Full variable domain (missing parts from reference TRBV7-8 and TRBJ1-2): GAGVSQSPRYKVAKRGQDVALRCDPISGHVSLFWYQQALGQGPEFLTYFQNEAQLDKSGLPSDRFFAERPEGSVSTLKIQRTQQEDSAVYLCASSSTMTGAYGYTFGSGTRLTVV.

This clone has just one count. The chain employs TRBV19 and TRBJ2-7, with TRBD1 as a possible D gene (6 bases). This CDR3 has 15 amino acids. The V end lost 5 bases, the J end lost 0 bases, and 14 bases lay between the germline ends. The germline V gene encodes CDR1 LNHDA and CDR2 SQIVND (reference sequence). CDR3 residues: CASSVRRGSSYEQYF. The CDR3 DNA sequence: TGTGCCAGTAGTGTACGCAGGGGCAGCTCCTACGAGCAGTACTTC.

The chain carries TRBV14 and TRBJ1-2, with TRBD1 identical over 9 bases. Germline V gene sequence: CDR1 SGHDN, CDR2 FVKESK. The V gene end was trimmed by 3 bases and the J gene end by 2 bases; junction bases not matched to a gene: 10. The CDR3 covers 17 residues. For the CDR3, the DNA is TGTGCCAGCAGCCAGCTCCGGACAGGGGCCTCCAACTATGGCTACACCTTC. Translation: CASSQLRTGASNYGYTF.

In its sample, this clone was seen a few times. A read error may account for a junction end that differs from germline. The chain recombines TRBV29-1 with TRBJ1-4, with 7 nucleotides matching TRBD1. The V gene's germline CDR1 is SQVTM and CDR2 ANQGSEA. The CDR3 has 10 amino acids. CDR3 nucleotide sequence: TGCAGCGTTGTCGACAGGGCGAAAATTTTT. Translating it yields CSVVDRAKIF.

This sequence joins TRBV2 and TRBJ2-3, with TRBD2 identical over 13 bases. V trimming: 5 bases; J trimming: 3 bases; junction bases outside the gene matches: 5. Germline V gene data show CDR1 as SNHLY and CDR2 as FYNNEI. This CDR3 contains 16 residues. CDR3 sequence reads: CASSFTSGRVTDTQYF. The CDR3 DNA is TGTGCCAGCAGTTTCACTAGCGGGAGGGTGACAGATACGCAGTATTTT.

The chain links TRBV28 to TRBJ2-2; 9 nucleotides match TRBD1. V shed 2 bases, J shed 1 base, and the junction held 5 bases outside the gene matches. This CDR3 region has 17 residues. Per the germline V gene, CDR1 is MDHEN and CDR2 is SYDVKM. The CDR3 coding sequence is TGTGCCAGCAGTTTACATGGGGACAGGGAGAACACCGGGGAGCTGTTTTTT. It translates to CASSLHGDRENTGELFF.

This clone was seen once. This sequence joins TRBV11-2 and TRBJ2-7; 7 positions match TRBD2. CDR3 length: 15 residues. V shed 0 bases and J 6 bases; nucleotides not matched to a gene: 8. Germline CDR1 is SGHAT and CDR2 is FQNNGV. This chain's CDR3 is CASSLDPTSRGEQYF. CDR3 DNA: TGTGCCAGCAGCTTAGATCCGACTAGCCGCGGCGAGCAGTACTTC.

The chain recombines TRBV11-2 with TRBJ1-1; D remains ambiguous. V gave up 4 bases and J gave up 0 bases, with 9 bases separating them. CDR1 and CDR2 from the germline V gene are SGHAT and FQNNGV. The CDR3 consists of 14 residues. CDR3 sequence (DNA): TGTGCCAGCAGCTCATTAGCCTTGAACACTGAAGCTTTCTTT. This codes for CASSSLALNTEAFF.

V and J are TRBV5-6 and TRBJ2-1, with D unclear. Germline V gene data show CDR1 as SGHDT and CDR2 as YYEEEE. The germline V and J ends were trimmed by 0 bases and 6 bases, with 4 bases remaining between them. The CDR3 is 12 amino acids. The CDR3 bases are TGTGCCAGCAGCTTGGCCCGCAATGAGCAGTTCTTC. Encoded protein: CASSLARNEQFF.

The chain recombines TRBV7-2 with TRBJ1-2, with D possibly being TRBD1 (6 bases). This CDR3 has 15 residues. V lost 3 bases and J lost 1, with 12 bases in between. Germline V gene sequence: CDR1 SGHTA, CDR2 FQGNSA. CDR3 DNA: TGTGCCAGCAGCTTGGACAGCTACGTTAACTATGGCTACACCTTC. This codes for CASSLDSYVNYGYTF.

This chain connects TRBV25-1 to TRBJ1-1, with 7 positions matching TRBD1. J gave up 0 bases and V 8 bases, and 9 bases lay outside the gene matches. Germline values: CDR1 MGHDK, CDR2 SYGVNS. The CDR3 consists of 15 residues. The CDR3 reads CASEESGTVNTEAFF. The CDR3 region has the DNA TGTGCCAGCGAAGAATCCGGGACAGTGAACACTGAAGCTTTCTTT.

This clone was recorded once. The CDR3 loop reads CASNRWFGYEAFF. The CDR3 DNA sequence: TGTGCCAGCAATCGGTGGTTCGGGTATGAAGCTTTCTTT. The rearrangement uses TRBV6-5 and TRBJ1-1; unclear D gene. Trimming cost V 7 bases and J 7 bases, with 16 bases left between them. Germline CDR1 MNHEY, CDR2 SVGAGI. CDR3 length: 13 residues.

The sample holds one count of this clone. The J gene is TRBJ2-6, the V gene TRBV4-1, with D unresolved. This CDR3 is 17 amino acids long. Germline lookup yields CDR1 MGHRA and CDR2 YSYEKL. Between the trimmed V and J ends, which lost 4 bases and 0 bases, there was a span of 13 bases. In DNA, the CDR3 is TGCGCCAGCAGCCCCGCGGTTAGGAGCTCTGGGGCCAACGTCCTGACTTTC. Its translation is CASSPAVRSSGANVLTF.

The chain uses TRBV29-1 and TRBJ2-7; 10 bases line up with TRBD1. The germline gives CDR1 SQVTM, CDR2 ANQGSEA. Germline trimming cut 7 bases from V and 9 bases from J; bases unmatched to any gene: 6. The CDR3 totals 11 residues. The CDR3 coding sequence is TGCAGCGCATGGACAGGGGGATCGCAGTACTTC. This translates into CSAWTGGSQYF.

This chain uses TRBV19 with TRBJ1-5; D is uncertain. The CDR3 totals 15 residues. Germline V gives CDR1 LNHDA, CDR2 SQIVND (reference sequence). Trimming left V 8 bases short and J 1 base short, with 15 bases between. The CDR3 spells CASSPPLNSNQPQHF. Here the CDR3 DNA reads TGTGCCAGTTCCCCACCACTGAACAGCAATCAGCCCCAGCATTTT.

This chain links TRBV18 with TRBJ1-3; perhaps TRBD1 as D (5 bases). Germline V gene sequence: CDR1 KGHSH, CDR2 LQKENI. The germline V and J ends were trimmed by 3 bases and 3 bases, with 15 bases remaining between them. CDR3 length: 16 residues. Here the CDR3 DNA reads TGTGCCAGCTCACCTTCGACAGACCTGCTTGGAAACACCATATATTTT. It specifies CASSPSTDLLGNTIYF.

This clone is a singleton in its sample. The chain is built from TRBV7-8 and TRBJ2-1, with 8 bases aligning to TRBD2. Per the germline V gene, CDR1 is SGHVS and CDR2 is FQNEAQ. There are 16 residues in the CDR3. The V segment lost 5 bases and the J segment 3 bases; nucleotides outside the gene matches: 9. In DNA form, the CDR3 reads TGTGCCAGCAGCATATTTAGCGGGATTCTCTACAATGAGCAGTTCTTC. Translated, it gives CASSIFSGILYNEQFF.